The rows below give T cell receptor beta chains drawn from one sample of a study of blood T cell repertoires in COVID-19. Data came from immunoSEQ multiplex PCR; TCRdb stores just in-frame clones and leaves some out. The sample holds 150,000 to 200,000 clones, roughly nine tenths seen once. The sequenced sample was peripheral blood. Source of these receptors: a man aged 65 to 85 with active or convalescent COVID-19. CDR3s include the opening cysteine and the closing phenylalanine or tryptophan. D genes are given only for firm matches. Some rows mark clone size as missing; the rest say once, few, many or name a class of expanded clone.

clone size | J gene | V gene | D gene | CDR3 protein | CDR3 DNA
- | TRBJ1-6 | TRBV7-2 | TRBD1 | CASSSRPGQGSHNSPLHF | TGTGCCAGCAGCTCCCGTCCGGGACAGGGTAGCCATAATTCACCCCTCCACTTT
- | TRBJ2-1 | TRBV2 | TRBD1 | CASRGDSYNEQFF | TGTGCCAGCAGGGGGGACAGTTACAATGAGCAGTTCTTC
- | TRBJ1-1 | TRBV5-1 | - | CASSDQGQTNTEAFF | TGCGCCAGCAGCGACCAGGGCCAAACGAACACTGAAGCTTTCTTT
- | TRBJ2-3 | TRBV6-5 | - | CASSYSKFGGVDTQYF | TGTGCCAGCAGTTACTCGAAGTTCGGAGGGGTAGATACGCAGTATTTT
- | TRBJ1-6 | TRBV7-9 | - | CASSVLGYNSPLHF | TGTGCCAGCAGCGTACTAGGCTATAATTCACCCCTCCACTTT
- | TRBJ2-1 | TRBV27 | TRBD1 | CASRDSPGTAYNEQFF | TGTGCCAGCAGAGACAGCCCCGGGACAGCTTACAATGAGCAGTTCTTC
- | TRBJ2-7 | TRBV15 | - | CATSREGQEQYF | TGTGCCACCAGCAGAGAAGGACAAGAGCAGTACTTC
- | TRBJ2-2 | TRBV5-4 | - | CASRPGQNTGELFF | TGTGCCAGCAGGCCGGGACAGAACACCGGGGAGCTGTTTTTT
- | TRBJ1-6 | TRBV18 | - | CASSPKGDSSYNSPLHF | TGTGCCAGCTCACCAAAAGGGGATAGCTCCTATAATTCACCCCTCCACTTT
- | TRBJ2-5 | TRBV19 | TRBD2 | CASSIERGLAGKQETQYF | TGTGCCAGTAGTATAGAGAGGGGACTAGCGGGAAAACAAGAGACCCAGTACTTC
- | TRBJ1-2 | TRBV5-1 | - | CASSRTRDIFPGYTF | TGCGCCAGCAGCCGGACCCGGGACATCTTTCCTGGCTACACCTTC
- | TRBJ1-1 | TRBV11-2 | - | CASTPSGNTEAFF | TGTGCCAGCACCCCCAGCGGGAACACTGAAGCTTTCTTT
- | TRBJ2-1 | TRBV4-1 | TRBD2 | CASSQEGLPNGEQFF | TGCGCCAGCAGCCAAGAGGGACTACCCAATGGGGAGCAGTTCTTC
- | TRBJ1-1 | TRBV12-3/TRBV12-4 | - | CASSLQGTEAFF | TGTGCCAGCAGTTTACAGGGCACTGAAGCTTTCTTT
- | TRBJ1-2 | TRBV4-1 | - | CASSQDSGGGYYGYTF | TGCGCCAGCAGCCAAGATTCAGGCGGAGGGTACTATGGCTACACCTTC
- | TRBJ2-7 | TRBV29-1 | - | CSVRDSNYEQYF | TGCAGCGTCCGGGACTCTAACTACGAGCAGTACTTC
- | TRBJ1-5 | TRBV2 | - | CASSEALSADLNQPQHF | TGTGCCAGCAGTGAAGCGCTTTCAGCGGACCTCAATCAGCCCCAGCATTTT
- | TRBJ1-1 | TRBV20-1 | - | CSASVLGAGAEAFF | TGCAGTGCTAGTGTACTGGGGGCTGGGGCTGAAGCTTTCTTT
once | TRBJ1-1 | TRBV24-1 | TRBD1 | CATSDPPTGEAFF | TGTGCCACCAGTGACCCACCGACAGGGGAAGCTTTCTTT
- | TRBJ2-3 | TRBV7-2 | - | CASSPEIRGTDTQYF | TGTGCCAGCAGCCCGGAAATCCGGGGCACAGATACGCAGTATTTT
- | TRBJ1-2 | TRBV12-3/TRBV12-4 | - | CASSLRRGHGYTF | TGTGCCAGCAGTTTAAGGAGGGGACATGGCTACACCTTC
- | TRBJ1-6 | TRBV5-6 | TRBD1 | CASSLGQGASPLHF | TGTGCCAGCAGCTTGGGACAGGGGGCTTCACCCCTCCACTTT
- | TRBJ1-2 | TRBV5-1 | TRBD1 | CASSLDPGDRVFRYTF | TGCGCCAGCAGCTTGGATCCCGGGGACAGGGTATTCCGCTACACCTTC
- | TRBJ2-5 | TRBV14 | - | CASSQLETQYF | TGTGCCAGCAGCCAACTAGAGACCCAGTACTTC
- | TRBJ1-3 | TRBV6-5 | - | CASSYTQAGTGNTIYF | TGTGCCAGCAGTTACACTCAGGCGGGCACTGGAAACACCATATATTTT
- | TRBJ1-1 | TRBV2 | TRBD1 | CASSPGQTNTEAFF | TGTGCCAGCAGTCCGGGACAGACGAACACTGAAGCTTTCTTT
- | TRBJ1-6 | TRBV19 | - | CASSIFGSLQSPLHF | TGTGCCAGTAGTATATTTGGCAGTCTACAGTCACCCCTCCACTTT
- | TRBJ2-7 | TRBV5-4 | - | CASSKTGASSYEQYF | TGTGCCAGCAGCAAGACAGGCGCCAGCTCCTACGAGCAGTACTTC
few | TRBJ2-1 | TRBV6-5 | TRBD1 | CASSYLGQGFGEQFF | TGTGCCAGCAGTTACTTGGGACAGGGGTTTGGTGAGCAGTTCTTC
few | TRBJ2-7 | TRBV6-5 | TRBD1 | CASSSQGVPSEQYF | TGTGCCAGCAGTTCCCAGGGGGTTCCCTCCGAGCAGTACTTC
- | TRBJ1-1 | TRBV6-2/TRBV6-3 | - | CASSYSPRNTEAFF | TGTGCCAGCAGTTACTCTCCGAGGAACACTGAAGCTTTCTTT
- | TRBJ1-2 | TRBV6-5 | TRBD1 | CASSYSDRDPRSYTF | TGTGCCAGCAGTTACTCGGACAGGGACCCTAGAAGCTACACCTTC
- | TRBJ1-4 | TRBV6-1 | - | CASSDGTNEKLFF | TGTGCCAGCAGTGACGGGACTAATGAAAAACTGTTTTTT
- | TRBJ1-1 | TRBV4-3 | - | CASSPQPAPNTEAFF | TGCGCCAGCAGCCCACAGCCCGCACCGAACACTGAAGCTTTCTTT
- | TRBJ2-7 | TRBV5-6 | TRBD1 | CASTLRDSILYEQYF | TGTGCCAGCACCCTTCGGGACAGTATTCTATACGAGCAGTACTTC
- | TRBJ2-5 | TRBV5-1 | TRBD2 | CASSLAGGQETQYF | TGCGCCAGCAGCTTGGCGGGGGGGCAAGAGACCCAGTACTTC
- | TRBJ2-1 | TRBV2 | - | CASRDSTYNEQFF | TGTGCCAGCAGGGACAGTACCTACAATGAGCAGTTCTTC
- | TRBJ2-2 | TRBV9 | TRBD1 | CASSERGQGFGELFF | TGTGCCAGCAGCGAGAGAGGACAGGGATTTGGGGAGCTGTTTTTT
- | TRBJ1-4 | TRBV3-1/TRBV3-2 | - | CASSQVQSTNEKLFF | TGTGCCAGCAGCCAAGTGCAGTCAACTAATGAAAAACTGTTTTTT
- | TRBJ2-1 | TRBV5-1 | TRBD2 | CASSLPASGAGSYNEQFF | TGCGCCAGCAGCTTGCCGGCTAGCGGAGCCGGCTCCTACAATGAGCAGTTCTTC
- | TRBJ2-5 | TRBV4-3 | TRBD2 | CASSPLGGLGETQYF | TGCGCCAGCAGCCCTTTGGGAGGGTTAGGAGAGACCCAGTACTTC